This T cell receptor (beta chain) was sequenced for a study of beta chain features in type 1 diabetes. Findings and limits, study-wide: Type 1 diabetes patients showed a moderate but significant shortening of TCRB CDR3s in all four CD4+ subsets. When VDJ junctions were examined, type 1 diabetes patients showed fewer insertions and more deletions.

As to this clone: Antigen unknown.

The V segment lost 1 base and the J segment 8 bases; nucleotides outside the gene matches: 8. This CDR3 spans 17 amino acids. Germline values: CDR1 LNHNV, CDR2 YYDKDF (reference sequence). Purities over 98% were achieved in all sorted populations. Sequencing targeted expressed TCRB transcripts, as all isolated RNA had been reverse transcribed. About 4 million reads per sample were averaged for naive, central memory and regulatory samples. Libraries were prepared by immunoSEQ multiplex PCR; TCRdb keeps only in-frame clonotypes and omits some of them. The sample yields hundreds of thousands of clones, about a tenth seen once.

Specimen: naive CD4+ T cells from blood. The chain has TRBV15 and TRBJ2-1; 13 bases fit TRBD2. The source of this sequence is a young man with type 1 diabetes. CDR3 protein: CATSRARTSGGMDEQFF. The DNA of the CDR3 is TGTGCCACCAGCAGAGCCCGGACTAGCGGGGGAATGGATGAGCAGTTCTTC.